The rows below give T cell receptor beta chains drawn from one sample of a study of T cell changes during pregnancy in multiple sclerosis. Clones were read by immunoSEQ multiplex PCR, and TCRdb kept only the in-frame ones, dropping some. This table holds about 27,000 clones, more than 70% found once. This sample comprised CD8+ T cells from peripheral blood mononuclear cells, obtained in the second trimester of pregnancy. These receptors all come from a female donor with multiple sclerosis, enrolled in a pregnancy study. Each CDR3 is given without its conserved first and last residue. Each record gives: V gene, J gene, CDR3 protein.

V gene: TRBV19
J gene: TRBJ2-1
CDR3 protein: ASSIVFGTSATEQF

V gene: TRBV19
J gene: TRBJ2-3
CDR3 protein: ASSTNRGFADTQY

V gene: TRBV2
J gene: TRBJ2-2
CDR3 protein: ASTWPPTGTGELF

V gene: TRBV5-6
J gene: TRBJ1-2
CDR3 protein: ASSVEGYYGYT

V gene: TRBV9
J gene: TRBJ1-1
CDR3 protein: ASSVVGENTEAF

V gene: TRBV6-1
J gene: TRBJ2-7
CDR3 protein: ASSEEGTGPYEQY

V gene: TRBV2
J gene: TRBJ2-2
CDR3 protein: ASSGPRMTTGELF

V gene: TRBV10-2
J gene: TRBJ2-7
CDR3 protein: ASRLPPGDEQY

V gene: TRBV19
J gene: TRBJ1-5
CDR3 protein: ASSRDYSNQPQH

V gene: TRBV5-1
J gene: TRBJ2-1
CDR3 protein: ASSLVVAAYNEQF

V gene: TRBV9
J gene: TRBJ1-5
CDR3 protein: ASSASKNDRGSGNQPQH

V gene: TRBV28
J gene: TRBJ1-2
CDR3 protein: ASSLWGLWGGYT

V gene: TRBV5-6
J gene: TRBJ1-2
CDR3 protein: ASSPSGGQGASGYT

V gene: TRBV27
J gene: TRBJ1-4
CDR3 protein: ASSSWGRANEKLF

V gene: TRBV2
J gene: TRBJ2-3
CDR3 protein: ASSEAPSGGTDTQY

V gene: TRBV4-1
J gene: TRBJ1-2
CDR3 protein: ASSQWDGSNYGYT

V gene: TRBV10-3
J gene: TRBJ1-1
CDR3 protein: AISDGQGEDTEAF

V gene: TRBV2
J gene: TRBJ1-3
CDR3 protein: ASLSNRRGSGNTIY

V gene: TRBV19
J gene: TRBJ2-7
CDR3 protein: ATSDGFKQY

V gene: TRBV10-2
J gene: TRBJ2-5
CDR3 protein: ASSDWLGGGGPQETQY

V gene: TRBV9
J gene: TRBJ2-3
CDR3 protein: ASSVEGGTSWDTDTQY

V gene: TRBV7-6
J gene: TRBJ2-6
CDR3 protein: ASSHNRQGYSGANVLT

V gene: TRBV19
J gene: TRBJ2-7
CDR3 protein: ATQVPSSYEQY